This TCR beta chain was found in a study of T-cell memory formation after mild COVID-19. Trimming pared 0 bases from V and 7 bases from J, leaving 12 bases between. The V gene's germline CDR1 is MNHEY and CDR2 SVGAGI. This CDR3 is built from 14 residues. TCRdb fed the 5' RACE reads into MiXCR, producing one record per CDR3 protein. This table holds roughly 450,000 distinct CDR3 sequences, about 18% found once. V gene TRBV6-5 combines with J gene TRBJ2-5; D may match TRBD1 or TRBD2 (5 bases each). Sequencing was done on a sample of PBMCs or a T cell subset sorted from them (not recorded which). This TCR derives from an adult woman who had mild COVID-19 (a few samples of this study predate the infection). Cell type and time point are not known. The DNA for the CDR3 is TGTGCCAGCAGTTACTCCGGGACGCCGGGGACCCAGTACTTC. The encoded protein is CASSYSGTPGTQYF.